Following are 26 T cell receptor beta chains from one sample sequenced in a study of OX40 agonist ivuxolimab in advanced cancers. Sequenced by immunoSEQ multiplex PCR; TCRdb stores in-frame clones only, minus some. The sample yields about 48,000 clones, 75% to 85% seen once. The sample was CD4+ or CD8+ T cells sorted from blood, taken in a trial of the OX40 agonist ivuxolimab. Every receptor here comes from an adult with an advanced solid tumor such as melanoma, head and neck, liver or kidney cancer.

The chain joins TRBV4-1 to TRBJ1-3; TRBD1 might be the D (5 bases). Germline loops: CDR1 MGHRA, CDR2 YSYEKL. The germline V and J ends were trimmed by 2 bases and 4 bases, with 18 bases remaining between them. The CDR3 is 17 residues long. The CDR3 loop is CASSQREGRRIGNTIYF. The CDR3 coding sequence is TGCGCCAGCAGCCAAAGAGAGGGACGCAGGATCGGAAACACCATATATTTT.

CDR3 DNA: TGCGCCAGCAGTGACCCCCGAGGAACTGGAAACACCATATATTTT. Amino acids: CASSDPRGTGNTIYF. This rearrangement joins TRBV5-1 to TRBJ1-3; D gene ambiguous. Germline lookup yields CDR1 SGHRS and CDR2 YFSETQ. Deletions cut 5 bases from V and 2 bases from J, with 14 bases between. The length of the CDR3 is 15 residues.

This chain joins TRBV5-6 and TRBJ2-1; D tentatively reads TRBD1 or TRBD2 (5 bases each). The CDR3 covers 15 residues. Germline CDR1 SGHDT, CDR2 YYEEEE. Trimming stripped 2 bases from V and 8 bases from J, with 17 bases between. CDR3 DNA: TGTGCCAGCAGCTTATCGGGGCGGGCCGCCGATGAGCAGTTCTTC. It is translated as CASSLSGRAADEQFF.

The chain uses TRBV6-4 and TRBJ2-5, with TRBD1 matching 9 bases. The end of the DNA aligns better with TRBJ2-7, so the J call may be wrong. The germline V gene has CDR1 MRHNA and CDR2 SNTAGT. The CDR3 totals 15 residues. The CDR3 bases are TGTGCCAGCACCACCCGGGACAGGGTCTCCTACGAGCAGTACTTC. Protein: CASTTRDRVSYEQYF.

The genes are TRBV6-6 and TRBJ1-5; D is ambiguous. The CDR3 totals 13 residues. V dropped 2 bases and J dropped 0 bases, with 2 bases sitting between them. Germline CDR1 is MNHNY and CDR2 is SVGAGI (reference sequence). CDR3 protein: CASSYDSNQPQHF. The CDR3 DNA reads as TGTGCCAGCAGTTACGATAGCAATCAGCCCCAGCATTTT.

The chain uses TRBV5-4 and TRBJ2-5, with TRBD2 matching 8 bases. CDR3 length: 16 amino acids. The germline V gene has CDR1 SGHNT and CDR2 YYREEE (reference sequence). V dropped 9 bases and J dropped 5; count of bases not matched to a gene: 18. In DNA, the CDR3 is TGTGCCACCACCCCGGGGGGGTCCCGCGTTGGGGAGACCCAGTACTTC. Its protein is CATTPGGSRVGETQYF.

This clone appeared once. The chain has TRBV5-4 and TRBJ1-2; tentative D call: TRBD1 (6 bases). Germline CDR1 reads SGHNT; CDR2 reads YYREEE (reference sequence). The CDR3 loop spans 13 amino acids. The V end lost 5 bases, the J end lost 2 bases, and 10 bases lay between the germline ends. The CDR3: CASRSTGNYGYTF. Written as DNA, the CDR3 is TGTGCCAGCAGATCAACAGGGAACTATGGCTACACCTTC.

This clone was observed once. The rearrangement uses TRBV2 and TRBJ1-5; tentatively, D is TRBD1 (6 bases). This CDR3 contains 13 residues. V shed 4 bases and J shed 3 bases, with 7 bases lying between them. Germline CDR1 SNHLY, CDR2 FYNNEI. Here the CDR3 reads CASSGDNNQPQHF. Written as DNA, the CDR3 is TGTGCCAGCAGTGGGGACAACAATCAGCCCCAGCATTTT.

The genes are TRBV6-5 and TRBJ1-5, with D uncertain. The CDR3 is 12 amino acids. Germline values: CDR1 MNHEY, CDR2 SVGAGI. V shed 6 bases and J shed 7 bases, with 10 bases lying between them. CDR3 in DNA: TGTGCCAGCAGAGAGACTGGACAGCCCCAGCATTTT. Translation: CASRETGQPQHF.

The chain employs TRBV11-2 and TRBJ1-2; 10 bases align to TRBD1. The trim removed 4 bases at V and 6 bases at J, leaving 2 bases unmatched. In germline, CDR1 is SGHAT, CDR2 FQNNGV. This CDR3 region has 13 residues. The CDR3 nucleotides read TGTGCCAGCAGCTGGGGACAGGGGAATGGCTACACCTTC. Residues: CASSWGQGNGYTF.

The chain combines TRBV7-2 with TRBJ2-3; D is unclear. V lost 1 base, J lost 10 bases, and 9 bases lay in between. Germline V lookup: CDR1 SGHTA, CDR2 FQGNSA. The CDR3 runs 12 residues. CDR3 nucleotides: TGTGCCAGCAGCTTAGTGGACCTGGCGCAGTATTTT. This codes for CASSLVDLAQYF. The full variable domain, in which reference TRBV7-2 and TRBJ2-3 provide the parts outside the CDR3, is GAGVSQSPSNKVTEKGKDVELRCDPISGHTALYWYRQSLGQGLEFLIYFQGNSAPDKSGLPSDRFSAERTGGSVSTLTIQRTQQEDSAVYLCASSLVDLAQYFGPGTRLTVL.

The V gene is TRBV2, the J gene TRBJ1-1; no clear D. Germline assignment: CDR1 SNHLY and CDR2 FYNNEI. The length of the CDR3 is 13 residues. The V and J ends lost 2 bases and 2 bases respectively, with 6 bases between them. The CDR3 DNA is TGTGCCAGCAGTGAACTTCCTAACACTGAAGCTTTCTTT. It is translated as CASSELPNTEAFF.

The chain is built from TRBV9 and TRBJ2-7; D tentatively fits TRBD1 or TRBD2 (5 bases each). The CDR3 is 16 amino acids. Trimming took off 3 bases at V and 2 bases at J, with 18 bases between the two ends. Per germline, CDR1 SGDLS and CDR2 YYNGEE. CDR3 sequence (DNA): TGTGCCAGCAGCGCCCATGTGGCCGGGGCTCCCTACGAGCAGTACTTC. Translation gives CASSAHVAGAPYEQYF.

The gene calls are TRBV2 and TRBJ1-5; D not resolved. V was cut by 2 bases and J by 7 bases, with 12 bases left in between. The CDR3 is 14 residues long. The germline V gene has CDR1 SNHLY and CDR2 FYNNEI. CDR3 amino acids: CASSERRVGQPQHF. As DNA, the CDR3 is TGTGCCAGCAGTGAAAGGCGGGTCGGGCAGCCCCAGCATTTT. Full variable domain (missing parts from reference TRBV2 and TRBJ1-5): EPEVTQTPSHQVTQMGQEVILRCVPISNHLYFYWYRQILGQKVEFLVSFYNNEISEKSEIFDDQFSVERPDGSNFTLKIRSTKLEDSAMYFCASSERRVGQPQHFGDGTRLSIL.

CDR3 loop: CAWKKTGFSPRGNTIYF. The CDR3 DNA follows: TGTGCCTGGAAGAAAACGGGATTTTCACCTCGTGGAAACACCATATATTTT. The chain is built from TRBV30 and TRBJ1-3; no firm D call. Germline V CDR1 and CDR2: GTSNPN, SVGIG (reference sequence). The CDR3 runs to 17 residues. V lost 4 bases and J 3 bases, leaving 22 bases between the germline ends.

V is TRBV18 and J is TRBJ1-1; TRBD1 aligns across 11 bases. The CDR3 sequence is 16 residues long. Trimming at V came to 3 bases and at J to 1 base, leaving 4 bases not matched to a gene. Germline V gene data show CDR1 as KGHSH and CDR2 as LQKENI. This CDR3 is CASSPGQGGPNTEAFF. CDR3 nucleotide sequence: TGTGCCAGCTCACCGGGACAGGGGGGGCCGAACACTGAAGCTTTCTTT.

This chain connects TRBV7-6 to TRBJ2-4, with D maybe TRBD2 (5 bases). The germline V gene encodes CDR1 SGHVS and CDR2 FNYEAQ. V lost 4 bases and J lost 6, with 7 bases in between. The CDR3 totals 12 residues. The CDR3 DNA follows: TGTGCCAGCAGCTCTGGACTAAACATTCAGTACTTC. It is translated as CASSSGLNIQYF.

This clone was seen a few times. The rearrangement links TRBV2 to TRBJ2-1; no definite D call. This CDR3 region has 15 residues. V was shortened by 7 bases and J by 7 bases, with 20 bases between the two germline ends. Germline assignment: CDR1 SNHLY and CDR2 FYNNEI. For the CDR3, the DNA is TGTGCCAGCACTAGTACGCTGACGGCCAAGAATGAGCAGTTCTTC. It is translated as CASTSTLTAKNEQFF.

The chain has TRBV6-5 and TRBJ1-2; D perhaps matches TRBD1 (5 bases). Trimming shortened V by 6 bases and J by 1 base, and 9 bases separated the two germline ends. The CDR3 spans 13 residues. Germline CDR1 and CDR2: MNHEY and SVGAGI. DNA of the CDR3: TGTGCCAGCAGGCGCGACAGTAACTATGGCTACACCTTC. The encoded protein is CASRRDSNYGYTF.

This chain links TRBV7-2 with TRBJ2-2, with D perhaps TRBD1 (5 bases). CDR3 size: 16 residues. Trimming took 3 bases from V and 0 from J, leaving 11 bases between them. The germline V gene encodes CDR1 SGHTA and CDR2 FQGNSA. The CDR3 DNA follows: TGTGCCAGCAGCTTCCCAGGGTTGGCGAACACCGGGGAGCTGTTTTTT. Protein product: CASSFPGLANTGELFF.

The chain is built from TRBV6-5 and TRBJ2-7; 13 nucleotides match TRBD2. This CDR3 is built from 15 residues. Germline trimming cut 6 bases from V and 2 bases from J; bases unmatched to any gene: 4. Germline V CDR1 and CDR2: MNHEY, SVGAGI. Here the CDR3 DNA reads TGTGCCAGCAGAGTCGGACTAGCGGGGGCCTACGAGCAGTACTTC. It is translated as CASRVGLAGAYEQYF.

The genes are TRBV11-2 and TRBJ2-3; D remains unclear. Trimming removed 0 bases from V and 5 bases from J, with 15 bases in between. There are 16 residues in the CDR3. The V gene's germline CDR1 is SGHAT and CDR2 FQNNGV. The CDR3 DNA follows: TGTGCCAGCAGCTTAGATACGTTGGGTGCTGGAGATACGCAGTATTTT. It specifies CASSLDTLGAGDTQYF. The full variable domain, completed using reference TRBV11-2 and TRBJ2-3, is EAGVAQSPRYKIIEKRQSVAFWCNPISGHATLYWYQQILGQGPKLLIQFQNNGVVDDSQLPKDRFSAERLKGVDSTLKIQPAKLEDSAVYLCASSLDTLGAGDTQYFGPGTRLTVL.

This chain uses TRBV30 with TRBJ2-7, with 7 bases identical to TRBD1. CDR3 length: 15 amino acids. From germline, CDR1 is GTSNPN and CDR2 SVGIG (reference sequence). The V segment lost 2 bases and the J segment 2 bases; nucleotides outside the gene matches: 9. The CDR3 reads CAWSSPRQGTYEQYF. In nucleotides, the CDR3 is TGTGCCTGGAGTAGCCCTCGACAGGGAACCTACGAGCAGTACTTC.

This clone was recorded only once. The chain employs TRBV7-8 and TRBJ1-5, with D perhaps TRBD1 (5 bases). CDR3 length: 14 amino acids. Germline V gene data show CDR1 as SGHVS and CDR2 as FQNEAQ. V lost 5 bases and J 3 bases, leaving 11 bases between the germline ends. The CDR3 coding sequence is TGTGCCAGCAGCCCTCGGGGCCTCAATCAGCCCCAGCATTTT. Protein product: CASSPRGLNQPQHF.

The chain recombines TRBV5-1 with TRBJ2-3; 11 bases line up with TRBD2. CDR1 is SGHRS, CDR2 YFSETQ, per germline. V trimming: 4 bases; J trimming: 3 bases; junction bases outside the gene matches: 7. The CDR3 contains 16 residues. The CDR3 here is CASSALAGDLTDTQYF. For the CDR3, the DNA is TGCGCCAGCAGCGCACTAGCGGGGGACCTAACAGATACGCAGTATTTT.

The chain uses TRBV10-1 and TRBJ1-1; weak D call: TRBD1 (6 bases). This CDR3 has 14 amino acids. Deletions cut 5 bases from V and 4 bases from J, with 14 bases between. Germline CDR1 reads WNHNN; CDR2 reads SYGVQD (reference sequence). CDR3 sequence reads: CASSPNTGSTEAFF. The CDR3 DNA reads TGCGCCAGCAGTCCTAACACAGGGAGCACTGAAGCTTTCTTT.